One sample yielded the 22 T cell receptor beta chains listed below, sequenced in a study of cytomegalovirus exposure and HLA in healthy donors. PCR involved 60 Vbeta and 13 Jbeta primers. Here immunoSEQ multiplex PCR was the method, and the copy in TCRdb shows in-frame clones only, minus some. The top ten clones hold around 1.9% of a sample with about 180,000 clones, around three quarters of them seen once. The source material was PBMCs. These receptors were obtained from a woman aged 30 to 39 in good health and CMV-seronegative.

This chain joins TRBV18 and TRBJ1-2; D is possibly TRBD1 (5 bases). With 3 bases removed from V and 8 bases from J, the gap between germline ends came to 13 bases. CDR1 is KGHSH and CDR2 is LQKENI in the germline V gene. CDR3 size: 13 residues. The chain's CDR3 is CASSPSGGKGYTF. The CDR3 region has the DNA TGTGCCAGCTCACCTTCGGGGGGGAAGGGCTACACCTTC.

The chain joins TRBV30 to TRBJ1-1; 7 positions agree with TRBD1. This CDR3 comprises 14 residues. Trimming removed 0 bases from V and 1 base from J; junction bases left unmatched: 2. Germline CDR1 and CDR2: GTSNPN and SVGIG (reference sequence). CDR3 region: CAWSVNRGNTEAFF. CDR3 nucleotides: TGTGCCTGGAGTGTAAACAGGGGGAACACTGAAGCTTTCTTT.

The CDR3 bases are TGCGCCAGCAGCCAAGATCATGGCAGGGGAGTTGTAGATGAGCAGTTCTTC. This codes for CASSQDHGRGVVDEQFF. The V gene is TRBV4-1, the J gene TRBJ2-1, with D perhaps matching TRBD1 (6 bases). The CDR3 loop spans 17 amino acids. V was trimmed by 0 bases and J by 8 bases, leaving 20 bases between them. Per the germline V gene, CDR1 is MGHRA and CDR2 is YSYEKL.

The table lists this clone with a few counts. The V gene is TRBV2, the J gene TRBJ1-2; D may be TRBD1 (5 bases). The germline gives CDR1 SNHLY, CDR2 FYNNEI. V was clipped by 6 bases and J by 8 bases, with 13 bases between them. This CDR3 spans 12 amino acids. The CDR3 spells CASSVQGSGYTF. CDR3 coding DNA: TGTGCCAGCAGCGTGCAGGGATCCGGCTACACCTTC. Complete variable domain (other parts from reference TRBV2 and TRBJ1-2): EPEVTQTPSHQVTQMGQEVILRCVPISNHLYFYWYRQILGQKVEFLVSFYNNEISEKSEIFDDQFSVERPDGSNFTLKIRSTKLEDSAMYFCASSVQGSGYTFGSGTRLTVV.

The CDR3, as DNA: TGCGCCAGCTTAGGGTTGACAGGGCGAGAGGTGAGCAATCAGCCCCAGCATTTT. This codes for CASLGLTGREVSNQPQHF. This chain uses TRBV5-1 with TRBJ1-5; 7 nucleotides agree with TRBD1. This CDR3 contains 18 residues. With V trimmed by 7 bases and J by 1 base, 17 bases remained unmatched. In germline, CDR1 is SGHRS, CDR2 YFSETQ. Filled out from reference TRBV5-1 and TRBJ1-5, the complete variable domain reads KAGVTQTPRYLIKTRGQQVTLSCSPISGHRSVSWYQQTPGQGLQFLFEYFSETQRNKGNFPGRFSGRQFSNSRSEMNVSTLELGDSALYLCASLGLTGREVSNQPQHFGDGTRLSIL.

This clone has just a few counts. J is TRBJ2-7 and V is TRBV30, with 8 bases fitting TRBD2. The CDR3 is made up of 15 amino acids. CDR1 GTSNPN and CDR2 SVGIG come from the germline V gene (reference sequence). Trimming at V came to 8 bases and at J to 0 bases, leaving 12 bases not matched to a gene. The CDR3 region has the DNA TGTGCCACCCGGGGGGGGAACGCCCTCTCCTACGAGCAGTACTTC. This codes for CATRGGNALSYEQYF.

This chain links TRBV18 with TRBJ1-5; D not certain. V lost 2 bases and J 0 bases, leaving 8 bases between the germline ends. Germline CDR1 is KGHSH and CDR2 is LQKENI. This CDR3 has 15 residues. As DNA, the CDR3 is TGTGCCAGCTCACCAAGGAGGGATAGCAATCAGCCCCAGCATTTT. This translates into CASSPRRDSNQPQHF.

The rearrangement joins TRBV5-1 to TRBJ1-5, with TRBD1 matching 9 bases. Germline-derived CDR1 and CDR2 are SGHRS and YFSETQ. V lost 4 bases and J lost 9; bases outside the gene matches: 8. This CDR3 comprises 14 residues. The CDR3 region has the DNA TGCGCCAGCAGCACAGGACAGGGGAGAGGGCCCCAGCATTTT. The encoded protein is CASSTGQGRGPQHF.

The J gene is TRBJ2-5, the V gene TRBV9, with 8 bases aligning to TRBD2. This CDR3 has 15 residues. Trimming took 2 bases from V and 4 from J; bases not matched to a gene: 7. CDR1 and CDR2 from the germline V gene are SGDLS and YYNGEE. The CDR3 spells CASSVTGGQGETQYF. The CDR3 bases are TGTGCCAGCAGCGTGACGGGGGGGCAGGGAGAGACCCAGTACTTC.

The chain employs TRBV10-3 and TRBJ1-2; 8 positions match TRBD1. The V gene end was trimmed by 2 bases and the J gene end by 5 bases; junction bases not matched to a gene: 4. Germline values: CDR1 ENHRY, CDR2 SYGVKD. CDR3 size: 14 residues. The CDR3 DNA is TGTGCCATCAGTGAGCCCAGGACAGGGTATGGCTACACCTTC. Amino acid sequence: CAISEPRTGYGYTF.

The chain links TRBV12-5 to TRBJ1-2, with TRBD1 identical over 7 bases. Germline V gene sequence: CDR1 LGHNT, CDR2 FRNRAP. The CDR3 is made up of 14 amino acids. V lost 5 bases to trimming and J lost 3 bases; unmatched junction nucleotides: 6. The chain's CDR3 is CASGLGQSDYGYTF. Written as DNA, the CDR3 is TGTGCTAGTGGTCTGGGACAGTCAGACTATGGCTACACCTTC.

This chain uses TRBV7-3 with TRBJ1-1; D gene unclear. The V gene's germline CDR1 is SGHTA and CDR2 FQGTGA. The CDR3 runs 13 residues. Deletions cut 3 bases from V and 7 bases from J, with 12 bases between. CDR3: CASSFEGAREAFF. DNA for the CDR3: TGTGCCAGCAGCTTCGAGGGAGCTCGTGAAGCTTTCTTT.

This clone appeared once. J is TRBJ2-5 and V is TRBV7-9; 13 bases map to TRBD2. CDR1 and CDR2 (germline): SEHNR, FQNEAQ (reference sequence). The CDR3 consists of 17 residues. The J segment lost 5 bases and the V segment lost 6 bases, leaving 12 bases of the junction unmatched. In DNA form, the CDR3 reads TGTGCCAGCAGTCTAGTAACTAGCGGGGGGGGCCCGGAGACCCAGTACTTC. Its translation: CASSLVTSGGGPETQYF.

The CDR3 loop is CASTPQQNTEAFF. In DNA, the CDR3 is TGTGCCAGCACTCCTCAACAGAACACTGAAGCTTTCTTT. V and J are TRBV9 and TRBJ1-1; D call uncertain. CDR1 is SGDLS, CDR2 YYNGEE, per germline. V lost 6 bases and J 1 base, leaving 10 bases between the germline ends. The CDR3 is 13 amino acids.

This clone was observed a single time. This chain uses TRBV5-6 with TRBJ2-7; the D gene is possibly TRBD1 (5 bases). The CDR3 sequence is 14 residues long. Trimming removed 2 bases from V and 3 bases from J, with 12 bases in between. Germline V lookup: CDR1 SGHDT, CDR2 YYEEEE. CDR3 coding DNA: TGTGCCAGCAGCTTACTCCTGACAGACTACGAGCAGTACTTC. Translated, it gives CASSLLLTDYEQYF.

The chain combines TRBV6-5 with TRBJ1-1; D may be TRBD1 (6 bases). CDR3 length: 15 amino acids. Germline lookup yields CDR1 MNHEY and CDR2 SVGAGI. Trimming took off 2 bases at V and 0 bases at J, with 10 bases between the two ends. CDR3 sequence (DNA): TGTGCCAGCAGTTACAGAACAGGGTTGAACACTGAAGCTTTCTTT. This encodes CASSYRTGLNTEAFF.

The genes are TRBV6-5 and TRBJ2-7; D may be TRBD2 (5 bases). This CDR3 region has 14 residues. Trimming removed 7 bases at V and 4 bases at J, with 17 bases between. The germline V gene encodes CDR1 MNHEY and CDR2 SVGAGI. The CDR3 is CASTPSGGFYEQYF. For the CDR3, the DNA is TGTGCCAGCACCCCGTCTGGCGGGTTTTACGAGCAGTACTTC.

Of note for this clone: Other nucleotide sequences in the sample specify the same CDR3. V and J are TRBV6-1 and TRBJ2-5, with TRBD2 matching 13 bases. Unmatched junction bases numbered 6, after V lost 6 bases and J lost 5 bases. The CDR3 sequence is 15 residues long. Germline V gives CDR1 MNHNS, CDR2 SASEGT. CDR3 sequence reads: CASSGLAGVRETQYF. The CDR3 DNA follows: TGTGCCAGCAGCGGACTAGCGGGGGTTAGGGAGACCCAGTACTTC.

This clone was seen a handful of times. The chain carries TRBV7-9 and TRBJ2-1; 11 bases are shared with TRBD2. The V and J ends lost 4 bases and 6 bases, in that order; junction bases with no gene match: 8. This CDR3 comprises 16 residues. Looked up from germline, CDR1 is SEHNR and CDR2 is FQNEAQ (reference sequence). The CDR3 here is CASSSRLAGGINEQFF. Written as DNA, the CDR3 is TGTGCCAGCAGCTCCCGTCTAGCGGGGGGTATCAATGAGCAGTTCTTC.

The chain employs TRBV19 and TRBJ1-6, with TRBD1 identical over 8 bases. V was pared by 3 bases and J by 9 bases, with 10 bases of the junction left unmatched. Germline CDR1 and CDR2: LNHDA and SQIVND (reference sequence). The CDR3 loop spans 16 amino acids. CDR3 loop: CASSIGDRGLGSPLHF. The CDR3 nucleotides read TGTGCCAGTAGTATTGGTGACAGGGGTCTAGGTTCACCCCTCCACTTT.

Worth noting for this clone: Germline and junction disagree at one end, which may indicate a read error. The chain combines TRBV9 with TRBJ2-5; 9 bases line up with TRBD2. The CDR3 contains 14 residues. Germline V gene data show CDR1 as SGDLS and CDR2 as YYNGEE. In DNA, the CDR3 is TGTGCCAGCGGCGTAGAAGCGGGGGGAGAGACCCAGTACTTC. It codes for CASGVEAGGETQYF. The full variable domain, completed using reference TRBV9 and TRBJ2-5, is DSGVTQTPKHLITATGQRVTLRCSPRSGDLSVYWYQQSLDQGLQFLIQYYNGEERAKGNILERFSAQQFPDLHSELNLSSLELGDSALYFCASGVEAGGETQYFGPGTRLLVL.

The V gene is TRBV11-2, the J gene TRBJ2-7, with 7 bases lining up with TRBD1. This CDR3 contains 15 residues. Germline loops: CDR1 SGHAT, CDR2 FQNNGV. The J segment lost 4 bases and the V segment lost 7 bases, leaving 13 bases of the junction unmatched. The CDR3 reads CASTLSRGQRYEQYF. CDR3 nucleotide sequence: TGTGCCAGCACCCTGAGTAGGGGACAGCGGTACGAGCAGTACTTC. The entire variable domain, with the rest obtained from reference TRBV11-2 and TRBJ2-7, is as follows: EAGVAQSPRYKIIEKRQSVAFWCNPISGHATLYWYQQILGQGPKLLIQFQNNGVVDDSQLPKDRFSAERLKGVDSTLKIQPAKLEDSAVYLCASTLSRGQRYEQYFGPGTRLTVT.